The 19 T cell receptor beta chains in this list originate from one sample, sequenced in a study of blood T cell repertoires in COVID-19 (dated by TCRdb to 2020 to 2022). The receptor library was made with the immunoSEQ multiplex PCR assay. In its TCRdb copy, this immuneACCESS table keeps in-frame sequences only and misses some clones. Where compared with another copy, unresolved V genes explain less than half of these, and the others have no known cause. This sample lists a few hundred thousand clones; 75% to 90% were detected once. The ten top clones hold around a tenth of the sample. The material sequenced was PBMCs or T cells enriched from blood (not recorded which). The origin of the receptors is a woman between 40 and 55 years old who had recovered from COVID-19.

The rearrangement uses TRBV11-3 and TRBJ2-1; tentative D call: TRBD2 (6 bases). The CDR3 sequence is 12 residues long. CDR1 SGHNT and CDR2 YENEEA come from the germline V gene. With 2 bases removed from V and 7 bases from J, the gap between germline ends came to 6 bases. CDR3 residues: CASSLRENEQFF. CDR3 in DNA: TGTGCCAGCAGCTTACGGGAGAATGAGCAGTTCTTC.

CDR3 region: CASREEASHYEQYF. CDR3 in DNA: TGTGCCAGTAGGGAGGAGGCTAGTCACTACGAGCAGTACTTC. The chain couples TRBV19 to TRBJ2-7, with D possibly TRBD2 on 5 matching bases. The CDR3 length is 14 residues. Per the germline V gene, CDR1 is LNHDA and CDR2 is SQIVND (reference sequence). V shed 6 bases and J shed 3 bases, with 15 bases lying between them.

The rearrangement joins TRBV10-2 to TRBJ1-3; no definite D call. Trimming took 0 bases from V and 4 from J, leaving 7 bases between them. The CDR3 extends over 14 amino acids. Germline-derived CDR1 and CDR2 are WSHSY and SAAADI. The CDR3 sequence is CASSESAGGNTIYF. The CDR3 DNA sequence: TGCGCCAGCAGTGAGTCGGCAGGCGGAAACACCATATATTTT.

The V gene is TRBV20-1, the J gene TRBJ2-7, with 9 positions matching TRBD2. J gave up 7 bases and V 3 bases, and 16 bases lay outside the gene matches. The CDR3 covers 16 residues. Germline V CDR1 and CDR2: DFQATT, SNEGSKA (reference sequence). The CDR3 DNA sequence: TGCAGTGCTAGTTCCGGGCGGGAGGGCCTCATCCCAGAGCAGTACTTC. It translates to CSASSGREGLIPEQYF.

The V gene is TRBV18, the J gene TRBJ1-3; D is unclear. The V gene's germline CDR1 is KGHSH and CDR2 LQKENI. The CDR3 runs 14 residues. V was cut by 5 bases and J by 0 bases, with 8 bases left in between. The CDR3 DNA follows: TGTGCCAGCTCATCTGACAACTCTGGAAACACCATATATTTT. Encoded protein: CASSSDNSGNTIYF.

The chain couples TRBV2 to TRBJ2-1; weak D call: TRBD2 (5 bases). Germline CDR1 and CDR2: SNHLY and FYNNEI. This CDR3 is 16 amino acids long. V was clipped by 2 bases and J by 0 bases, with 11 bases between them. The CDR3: CASSERGSLSYNEQFF. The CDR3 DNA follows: TGTGCCAGCAGTGAACGTGGGAGTCTCTCCTACAATGAGCAGTTCTTC.

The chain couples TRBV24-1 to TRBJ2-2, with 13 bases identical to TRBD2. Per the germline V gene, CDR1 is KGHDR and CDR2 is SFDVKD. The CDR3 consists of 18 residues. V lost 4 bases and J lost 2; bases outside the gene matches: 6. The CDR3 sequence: CATSDSGLAGLNTGELFF. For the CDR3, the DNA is TGTGCCACCAGTGACTCGGGACTAGCGGGATTAAACACCGGGGAGCTGTTTTTT.

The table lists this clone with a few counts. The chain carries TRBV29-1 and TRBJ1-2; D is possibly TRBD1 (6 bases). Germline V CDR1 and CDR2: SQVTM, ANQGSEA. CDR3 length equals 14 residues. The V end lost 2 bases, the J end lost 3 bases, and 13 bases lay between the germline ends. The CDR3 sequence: CSVEPGGQYYGYTF. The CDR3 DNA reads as TGCAGCGTTGAACCGGGGGGCCAATACTATGGCTACACCTTC.

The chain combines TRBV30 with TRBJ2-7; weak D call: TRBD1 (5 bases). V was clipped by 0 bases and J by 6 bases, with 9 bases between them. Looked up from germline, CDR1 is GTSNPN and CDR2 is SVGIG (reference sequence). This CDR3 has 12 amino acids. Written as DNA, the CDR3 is TGTGCCTGGAGTGTAAGGGGTCTCGAGCAGTACTTC. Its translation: CAWSVRGLEQYF.

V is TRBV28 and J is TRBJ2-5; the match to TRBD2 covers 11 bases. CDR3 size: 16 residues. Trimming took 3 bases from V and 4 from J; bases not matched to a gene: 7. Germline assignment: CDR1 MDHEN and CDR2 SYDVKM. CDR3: CASSFWLAGGRETQYF. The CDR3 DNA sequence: TGTGCCAGCAGTTTTTGGCTAGCGGGGGGACGAGAGACCCAGTACTTC.

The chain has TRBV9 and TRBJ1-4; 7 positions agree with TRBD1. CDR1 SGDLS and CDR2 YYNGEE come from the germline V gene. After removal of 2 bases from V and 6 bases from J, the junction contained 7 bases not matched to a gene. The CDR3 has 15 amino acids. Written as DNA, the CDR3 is TGTGCCAGCAGCGTTACAGGGGCCACCGATGAAAAACTGTTTTTT. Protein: CASSVTGATDEKLFF.

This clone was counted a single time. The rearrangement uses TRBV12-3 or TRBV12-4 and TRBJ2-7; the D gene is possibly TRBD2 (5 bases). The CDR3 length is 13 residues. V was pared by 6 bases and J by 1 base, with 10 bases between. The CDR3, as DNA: TGTGCCAGCAGGGACCGAGGGTCCTACGAGCAGTACTTC. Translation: CASRDRGSYEQYF.

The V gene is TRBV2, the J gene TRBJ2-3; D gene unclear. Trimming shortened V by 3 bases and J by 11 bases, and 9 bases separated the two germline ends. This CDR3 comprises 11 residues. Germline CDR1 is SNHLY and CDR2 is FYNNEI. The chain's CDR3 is CASSDWSGQYF. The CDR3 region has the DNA TGTGCCAGCAGTGATTGGTCCGGGCAGTATTTT. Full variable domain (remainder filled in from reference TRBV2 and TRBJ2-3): EPEVTQTPSHQVTQMGQEVILRCVPISNHLYFYWYRQILGQKVEFLVSFYNNEISEKSEIFDDQFSVERPDGSNFTLKIRSTKLEDSAMYFCASSDWSGQYFGPGTRLTVL.

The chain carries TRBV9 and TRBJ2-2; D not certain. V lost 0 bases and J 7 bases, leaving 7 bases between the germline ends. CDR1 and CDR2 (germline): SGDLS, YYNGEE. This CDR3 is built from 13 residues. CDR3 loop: CASSVGRSGELFF. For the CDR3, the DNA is TGTGCCAGCAGCGTAGGAAGGAGCGGGGAGCTGTTTTTT.

CDR3 sequence (DNA): TGTGCCAGCAGCTTAGTTCGTGGACAGCAGCCCCAGCATTTT. It yields the protein CASSLVRGQQPQHF. This chain connects TRBV7-2 to TRBJ1-5; perhaps TRBD1 as D (6 bases). V was pared by 1 base and J by 7 bases, with 11 bases between. Germline V gene sequence: CDR1 SGHTA, CDR2 FQGNSA. This CDR3 has 14 amino acids.

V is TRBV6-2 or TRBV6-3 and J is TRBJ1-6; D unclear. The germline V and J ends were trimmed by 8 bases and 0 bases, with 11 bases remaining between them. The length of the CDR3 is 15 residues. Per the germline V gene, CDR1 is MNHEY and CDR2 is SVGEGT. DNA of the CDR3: TGTGCCAGCGGCCCATGGAGCTCCTATAATTCACCCCTCCACTTT. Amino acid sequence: CASGPWSSYNSPLHF.

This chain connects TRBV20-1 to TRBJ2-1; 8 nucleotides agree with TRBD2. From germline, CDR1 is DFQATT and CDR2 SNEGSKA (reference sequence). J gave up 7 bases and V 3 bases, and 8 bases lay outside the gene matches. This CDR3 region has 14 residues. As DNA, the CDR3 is TGCAGTGCTAGTCCAGCGGGAGTTCGTAATGAGCAGTTCTTC. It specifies CSASPAGVRNEQFF.

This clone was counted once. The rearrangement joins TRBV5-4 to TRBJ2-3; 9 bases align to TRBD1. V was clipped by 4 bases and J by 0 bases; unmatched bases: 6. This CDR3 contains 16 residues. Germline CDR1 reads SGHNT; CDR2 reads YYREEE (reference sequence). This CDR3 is CASSLGQGSSTDTQYF. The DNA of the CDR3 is TGTGCCAGCAGCCTAGGACAGGGGTCGAGCACAGATACGCAGTATTTT.

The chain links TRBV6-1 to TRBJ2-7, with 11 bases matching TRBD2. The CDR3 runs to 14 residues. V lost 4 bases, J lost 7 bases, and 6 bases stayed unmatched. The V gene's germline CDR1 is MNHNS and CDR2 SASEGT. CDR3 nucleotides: TGTGCCAGCAGTGTAGCGGGGGGGCCCTGGGAGCAGTACTTC. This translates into CASSVAGGPWEQYF.